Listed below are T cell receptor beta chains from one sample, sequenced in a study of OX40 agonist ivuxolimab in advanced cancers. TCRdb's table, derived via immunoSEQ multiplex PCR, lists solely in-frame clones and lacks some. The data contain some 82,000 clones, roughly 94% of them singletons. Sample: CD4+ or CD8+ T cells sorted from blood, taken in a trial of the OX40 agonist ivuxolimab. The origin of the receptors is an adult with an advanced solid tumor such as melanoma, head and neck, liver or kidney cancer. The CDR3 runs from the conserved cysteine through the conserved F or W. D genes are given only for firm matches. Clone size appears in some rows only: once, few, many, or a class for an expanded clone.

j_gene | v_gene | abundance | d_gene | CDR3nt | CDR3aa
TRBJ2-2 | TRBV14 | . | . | TGTGCCAGCAGCCCCTACATGGAAAACACCGGGGAGCTGTTTTTT | CASSPYMENTGELFF
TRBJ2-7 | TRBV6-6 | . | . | TGTGCCAGCAGTCAAGACCCCCCGAGCTACGAGCAGTACTTC | CASSQDPPSYEQYF
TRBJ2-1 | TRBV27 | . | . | TGTGCCACCGCCGCGGCCCCCAATGAGCAGTTCTTC | CATAAAPNEQFF
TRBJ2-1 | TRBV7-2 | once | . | TGTGCCAGCAGCCCTGGCAATGAGCAGTTCTTC | CASSPGNEQFF
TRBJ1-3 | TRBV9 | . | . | TGTGCCAGCAGCGTATCAGACCGGACAGAACTAAACACCATATATTTT | CASSVSDRTELNTIYF
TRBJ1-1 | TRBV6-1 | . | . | TGTGCCAGCAGTGAACGGTGGCGGGTGAACACTGAAGCTTTCTTT | CASSERWRVNTEAFF
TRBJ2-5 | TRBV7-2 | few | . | TGTGCCAGCAGCTTCGGTGTTGAGACCCAGTACTTC | CASSFGVETQYF
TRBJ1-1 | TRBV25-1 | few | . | TGTGCCAGCAGCGAAGGACTGACAGCCGAAGCTTTCTTT | CASSEGLTAEAFF
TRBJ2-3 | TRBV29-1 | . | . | TGCAGCGTCGTGGGCAGGGAACTCACAGATACGCAGTATTTT | CSVVGRELTDTQYF
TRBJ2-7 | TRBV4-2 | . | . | TGTGCCAGCAGCCAAGAAAGGGTTAGGGACGAGCAGTACTTC | CASSQERVRDEQYF
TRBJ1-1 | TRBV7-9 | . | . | TGTGCCAGCAGCTTAGTGCAGGGGAACACTGAAGCTTTCTTT | CASSLVQGNTEAFF
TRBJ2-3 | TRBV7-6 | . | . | TGTGCCAGCAGCTTAGGAGTAAGAGCAGATACGCAGTATTTT | CASSLGVRADTQYF
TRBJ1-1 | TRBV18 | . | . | TGTGCCAGCTCACCACCCGACCTACCCCGGAACACTGAAGCTTTCTTT | CASSPPDLPRNTEAFF
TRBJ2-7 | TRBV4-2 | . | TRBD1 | TGTGCCAGCAGCCAAGAGGGACAGGGGGCCTACGAGCAGTACTTC | CASSQEGQGAYEQYF
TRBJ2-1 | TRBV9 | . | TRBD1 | TGTGCCAGCAGCGCCGGGACAGGGGGCAATGAGCAGTTCTTC | CASSAGTGGNEQFF
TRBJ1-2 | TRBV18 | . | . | TGTGCCAGCTCACCGACAAAAATGGGGGTCCCGAACTATGGCTACACCTTC | CASSPTKMGVPNYGYTF
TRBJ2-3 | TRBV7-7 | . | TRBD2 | TGTGCTAGCAGCTCGGGGACTAGCGGGGAACCCCTGAGCACAGATACGCAGTATTTT | CASSSGTSGEPLSTDTQYF
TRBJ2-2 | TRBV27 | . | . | TGTGCCAGCAGTGCCCCCGGGACACCTTTGAACACCGGGGAGCTGTTTTTT | CASSAPGTPLNTGELFF
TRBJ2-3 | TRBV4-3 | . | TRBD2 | TGCGCCAGCAGCCAAGAAGTAGCGGGAGCCTTAGATACGCAGTATTTT | CASSQEVAGALDTQYF
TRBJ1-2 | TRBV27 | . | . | TGTGCCAGCAGCTCCGCAGTTGGGGGCTACACCTTC | CASSSAVGGYTF
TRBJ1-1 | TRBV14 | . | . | TGTGCCAGCAGCCAAGGTCGGTTTATGAACACTGAAGCTTTCTTT | CASSQGRFMNTEAFF
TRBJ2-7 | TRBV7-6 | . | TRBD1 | TGTGCCAGCAGCCCGACGGGACAGACCTACGAGCAGTACTTC | CASSPTGQTYEQYF
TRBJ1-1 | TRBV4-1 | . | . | TGCGCCAGCAGCCAGGGCGGGACGGCGAACACTGAAGCTTTCTTT | CASSQGGTANTEAFF
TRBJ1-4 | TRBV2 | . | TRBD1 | TGTGCCAGCAGTGAAGGAAGACAGGGGGGTTGGGAAAAACTGTTTTTT | CASSEGRQGGWEKLFF
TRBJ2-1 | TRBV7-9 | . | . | TGTGCCAGCACCTTCCCTGAGGGCCGAAGCTACAATGAGCAGTTCTTC | CASTFPEGRSYNEQFF
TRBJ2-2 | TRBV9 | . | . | TGTGCCAGCAGCGTAGGTGGCGGGGAGCTGTTTTTT | CASSVGGGELFF
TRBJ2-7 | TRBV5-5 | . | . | TGTGCCAGCAGCTTGATGTTTCCCGTCTGGCTACGGGAGCAGTACTTC | CASSLMFPVWLREQYF
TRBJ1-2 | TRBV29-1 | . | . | TGCAGCGTTGAAGCTCTTCCCCGGAAGAACTATGGCTACACCTTC | CSVEALPRKNYGYTF
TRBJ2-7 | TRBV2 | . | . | TGTGCCAGCAGTGAACGGAAGGGCGAGTACTTC | CASSERKGEYF
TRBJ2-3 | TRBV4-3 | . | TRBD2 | TGCGCCAGCAGCCTTGATCCGGGACTAGCGGACCACACAGATACGCAGTATTTT | CASSLDPGLADHTDTQYF
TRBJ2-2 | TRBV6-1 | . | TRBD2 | TGTGCCAGCAGTGAACATTTTTTCTTGCCGGGGAGGGCCCTCTCCAACACCGGGGAGCTGTTTTTT | CASSEHFFLPGRALSNTGELFF
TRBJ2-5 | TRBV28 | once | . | TGTGCCAGCAGTTTGCGTTGGGAGGTCGGAGAGACCCAGTACTTC | CASSLRWEVGETQYF
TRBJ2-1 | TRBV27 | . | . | TGTGCCAGCAGTTTATTCGCCCAAGACAATGAGCAGTTCTTC | CASSLFAQDNEQFF
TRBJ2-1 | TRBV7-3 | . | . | TGTGCCAGCAGCTTGGGGATAGCGGACTCCTACAATGAGCAGTTCTTC | CASSLGIADSYNEQFF
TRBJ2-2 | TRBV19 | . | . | TGTGCCAGTAGTATGCGGGGAGGCACCGGGGAGCTGTTTTTT | CASSMRGGTGELFF
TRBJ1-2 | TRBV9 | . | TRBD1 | TGTGCCAGCAGCCCGGACAGGGAGTTGACCTATGGCTACACCTTC | CASSPDRELTYGYTF
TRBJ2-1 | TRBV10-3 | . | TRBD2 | TGTGCCATCAGTGTCCAGCGGGAGGCCTACAATGAGCAGTTCTTC | CAISVQREAYNEQFF
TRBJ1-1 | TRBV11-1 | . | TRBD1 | TGTGCCAGCAGCGTCGGACAGGGGAACACTGAAGCTTTCTTT | CASSVGQGNTEAFF
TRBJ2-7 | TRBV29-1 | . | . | TGCAGCGTTGAATCAACGACAGGTCGGTTGGACGAGCAGTACTTC | CSVESTTGRLDEQYF
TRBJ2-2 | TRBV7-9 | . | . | TGTGCCAGCAGCTTGGGGGCCCGGCCGGGGGAGCTGTTTTTT | CASSLGARPGELFF
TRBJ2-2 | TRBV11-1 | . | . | TGTGCCAGCAGCCAGGTTAGCGGGGAGCTGTTTTTT | CASSQVSGELFF
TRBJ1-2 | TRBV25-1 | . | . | TGTGCCAGCACGGTTGGGGGTGACTATGGCTACACCTTC | CASTVGGDYGYTF
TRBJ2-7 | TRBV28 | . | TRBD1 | TGTGCCAGCAGTTTAGGACAGGGAATAACCTACGAGCAGTACTTC | CASSLGQGITYEQYF
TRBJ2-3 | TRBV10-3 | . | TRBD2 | TGTGCCATCAGAGGGAGGGAGGGTAGCACAGATACGCAGTATTTT | CAIRGREGSTDTQYF
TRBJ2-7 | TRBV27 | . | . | TGTGCCAGCAGTCCCCGGGGGCTACCCTACGAGCAGTACTTC | CASSPRGLPYEQYF
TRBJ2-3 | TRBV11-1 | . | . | TGTGCCAGCAGCTTAGGGACTGGCACAGATACGCAGTATTTT | CASSLGTGTDTQYF